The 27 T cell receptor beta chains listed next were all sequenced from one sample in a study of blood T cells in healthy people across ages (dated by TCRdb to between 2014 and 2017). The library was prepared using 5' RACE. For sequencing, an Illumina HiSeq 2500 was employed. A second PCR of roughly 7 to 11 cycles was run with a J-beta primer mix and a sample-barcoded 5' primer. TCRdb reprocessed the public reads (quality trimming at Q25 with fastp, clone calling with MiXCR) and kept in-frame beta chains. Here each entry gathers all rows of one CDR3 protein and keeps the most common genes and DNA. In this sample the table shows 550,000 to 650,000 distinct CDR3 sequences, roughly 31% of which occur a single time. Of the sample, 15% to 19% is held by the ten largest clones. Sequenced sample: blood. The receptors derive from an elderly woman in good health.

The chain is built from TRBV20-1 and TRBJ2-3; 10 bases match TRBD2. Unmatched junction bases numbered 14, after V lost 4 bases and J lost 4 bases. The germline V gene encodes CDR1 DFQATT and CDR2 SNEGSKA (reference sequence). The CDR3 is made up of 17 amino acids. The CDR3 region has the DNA TGCAGTGCTATGAAACGAGCGGGAGGGCCATCGGCAGATACGCAGTATTTT. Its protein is CSAMKRAGGPSADTQYF.

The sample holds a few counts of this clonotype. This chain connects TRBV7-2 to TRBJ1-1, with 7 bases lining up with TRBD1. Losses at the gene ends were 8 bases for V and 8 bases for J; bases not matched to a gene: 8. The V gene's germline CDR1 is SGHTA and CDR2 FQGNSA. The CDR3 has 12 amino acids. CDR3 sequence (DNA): TGTGCCAGCCCCCAGGGGGGCGACGAAGCTTTCTTT. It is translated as CASPQGGDEAFF.

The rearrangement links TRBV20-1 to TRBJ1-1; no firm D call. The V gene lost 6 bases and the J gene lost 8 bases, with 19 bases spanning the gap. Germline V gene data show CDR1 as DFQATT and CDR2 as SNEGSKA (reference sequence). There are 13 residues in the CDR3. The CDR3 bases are TGCAGTGCCCATATCCCTTCGTCACACGAAGCTTTCTTT. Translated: CSAHIPSSHEAFF.

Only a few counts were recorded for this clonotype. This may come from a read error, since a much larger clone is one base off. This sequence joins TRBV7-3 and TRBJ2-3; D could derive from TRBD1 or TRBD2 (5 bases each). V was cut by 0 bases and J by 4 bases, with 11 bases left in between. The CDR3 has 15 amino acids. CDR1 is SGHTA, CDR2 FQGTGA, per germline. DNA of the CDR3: TGTGCCAGCAGCTTAACGGCTAGCAGGGCAGATACGCAGTATTTT. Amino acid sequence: CASSLTASRADTQYF. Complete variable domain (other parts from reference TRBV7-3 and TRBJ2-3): GAGVSQTPSNKVTEKGKYVELRCDPISGHTALYWYRQSLGQGPEFLIYFQGTGAADDSGLPNDRFFAVRPEGSVSTLKIQRTERGDSAVYLCASSLTASRADTQYFGPGTRLTVL.

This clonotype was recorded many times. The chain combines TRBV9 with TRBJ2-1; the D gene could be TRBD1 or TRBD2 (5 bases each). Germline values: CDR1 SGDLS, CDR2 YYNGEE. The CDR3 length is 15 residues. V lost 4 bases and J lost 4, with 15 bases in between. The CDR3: CASSLYGTEYNEQFF. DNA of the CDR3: TGTGCCAGCAGCCTTTACGGGACGGAGTACAATGAGCAGTTCTTC.

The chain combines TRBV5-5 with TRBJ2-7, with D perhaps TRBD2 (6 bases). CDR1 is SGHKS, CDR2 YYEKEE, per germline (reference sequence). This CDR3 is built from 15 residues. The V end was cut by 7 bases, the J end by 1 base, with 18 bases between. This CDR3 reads CASGPTAGLSYEQYF. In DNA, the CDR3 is TGTGCCAGCGGCCCCACCGCGGGGCTTTCCTACGAGCAGTACTTC.

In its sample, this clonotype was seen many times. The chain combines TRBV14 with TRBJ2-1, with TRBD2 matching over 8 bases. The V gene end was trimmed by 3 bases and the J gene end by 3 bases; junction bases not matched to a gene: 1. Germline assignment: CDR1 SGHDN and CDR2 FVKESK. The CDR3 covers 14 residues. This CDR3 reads CASSQSGGYNEQFF. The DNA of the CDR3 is TGTGCCAGCAGCCAGAGCGGGGGCTACAATGAGCAGTTCTTC.

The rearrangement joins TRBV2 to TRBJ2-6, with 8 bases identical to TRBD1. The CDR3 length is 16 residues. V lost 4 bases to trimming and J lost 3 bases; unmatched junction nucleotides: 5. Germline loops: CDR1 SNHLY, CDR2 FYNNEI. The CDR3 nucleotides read TGTGCCAGCAGTGTGTCAGGGGGCGGTGGGGCCAACGTCCTGACTTTC. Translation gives CASSVSGGGGANVLTF.

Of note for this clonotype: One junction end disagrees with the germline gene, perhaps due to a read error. CDR3 region: CASGKVRADTEYF. CDR3 DNA sequence: TGTGCCAGCGGAAAGGTGAGAGCAGATACGGAGTATTTT. The chain joins TRBV12-3 or TRBV12-4 to TRBJ2-3; no reliable D call. This CDR3 region has 13 residues.

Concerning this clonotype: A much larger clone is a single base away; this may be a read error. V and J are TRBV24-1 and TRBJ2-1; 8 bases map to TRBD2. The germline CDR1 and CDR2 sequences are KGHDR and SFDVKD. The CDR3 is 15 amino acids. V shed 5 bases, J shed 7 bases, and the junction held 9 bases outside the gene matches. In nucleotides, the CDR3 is TGTGCCACCAGTGGTCCTGGGACTAGTCGGAATGAGCAGTTCTTC. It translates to CATSGPGTSRNEQFF.

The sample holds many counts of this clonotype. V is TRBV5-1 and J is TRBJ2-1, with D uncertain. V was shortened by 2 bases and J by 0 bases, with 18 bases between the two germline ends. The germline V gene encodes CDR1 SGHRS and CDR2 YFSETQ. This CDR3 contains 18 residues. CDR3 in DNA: TGCGCCAGCAGCTTCCGGGTTCCGCGAGTGACCTCCTACAATGAGCAGTTCTTC. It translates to CASSFRVPRVTSYNEQFF.

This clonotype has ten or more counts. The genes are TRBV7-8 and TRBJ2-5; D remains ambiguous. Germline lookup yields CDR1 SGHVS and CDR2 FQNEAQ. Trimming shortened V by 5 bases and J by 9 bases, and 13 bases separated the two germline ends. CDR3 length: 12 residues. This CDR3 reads CASSARKSAQYF. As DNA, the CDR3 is TGTGCCAGCAGCGCCCGAAAAAGTGCCCAGTACTTC.

The DNA of the CDR3 is TGTGCCAGCGCCGCTGACAGAAAAAATCAGCCCCAGCATTTT. It yields the protein CASAADRKNQPQHF. The chain recombines TRBV21-1 with TRBJ1-5; TRBD1 was called by the table and not checked on the DNA. TRBV21-1 is classified as a pseudogene. This CDR3 is built from 14 residues.

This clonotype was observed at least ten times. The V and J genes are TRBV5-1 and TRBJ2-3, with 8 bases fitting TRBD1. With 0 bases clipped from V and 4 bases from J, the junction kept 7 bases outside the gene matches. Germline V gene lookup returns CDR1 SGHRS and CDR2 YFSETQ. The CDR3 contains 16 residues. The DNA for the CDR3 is TGCGCCAGCAGCTTGGAATCGGCAGGGGGCCCAGATACGCAGTATTTT. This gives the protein CASSLESAGGPDTQYF.

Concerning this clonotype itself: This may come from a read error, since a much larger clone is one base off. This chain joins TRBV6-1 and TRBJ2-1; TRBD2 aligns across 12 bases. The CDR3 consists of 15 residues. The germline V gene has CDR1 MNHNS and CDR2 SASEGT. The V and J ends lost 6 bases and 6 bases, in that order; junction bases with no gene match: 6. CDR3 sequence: CASSFSSGGVNEQFF. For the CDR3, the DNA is TGTGCCAGCAGCTTTTCTAGCGGGGGGGTCAATGAGCAGTTCTTC.

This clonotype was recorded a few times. For the CDR3, the DNA is TGTGCCAGCAGTGGAAGAGGGCGAGGGTATGGCTACACCTTC. It encodes CASSGRGRGYGYTF. The chain employs TRBV27 and TRBJ1-2; D is ambiguous. Between the trimmed V and J ends, which lost 5 bases and 5 bases, there was a span of 15 bases. Germline V gives CDR1 MNHEY, CDR2 SMNVEV (reference sequence). The length of the CDR3 is 14 residues.

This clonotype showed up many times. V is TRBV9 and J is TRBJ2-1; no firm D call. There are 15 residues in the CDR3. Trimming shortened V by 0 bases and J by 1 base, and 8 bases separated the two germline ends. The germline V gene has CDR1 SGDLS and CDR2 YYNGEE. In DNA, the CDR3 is TGTGCCAGCAGCGTAGGAGCTACGTCCTACAATGAGCAGTTCTTC. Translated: CASSVGATSYNEQFF.

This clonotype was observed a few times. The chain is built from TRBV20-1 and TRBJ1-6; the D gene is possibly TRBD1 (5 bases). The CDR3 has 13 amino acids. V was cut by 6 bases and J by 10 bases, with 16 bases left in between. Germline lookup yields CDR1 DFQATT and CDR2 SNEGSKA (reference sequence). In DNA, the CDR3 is TGCAGTGCCGCAGGGTGGAGGGACTCACCCCTCCACTTT. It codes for CSAAGWRDSPLHF.

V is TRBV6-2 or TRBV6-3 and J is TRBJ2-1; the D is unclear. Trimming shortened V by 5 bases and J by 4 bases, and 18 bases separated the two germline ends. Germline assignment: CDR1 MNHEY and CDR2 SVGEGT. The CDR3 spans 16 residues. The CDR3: CASSPLTPFTYNEQFF. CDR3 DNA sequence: TGTGCCAGCAGTCCCTTGACTCCATTCACTTACAATGAGCAGTTCTTC.

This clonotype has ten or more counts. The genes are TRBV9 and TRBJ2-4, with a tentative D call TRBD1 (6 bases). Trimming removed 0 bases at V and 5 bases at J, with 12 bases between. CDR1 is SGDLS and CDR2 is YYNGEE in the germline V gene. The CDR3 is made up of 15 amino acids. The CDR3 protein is CASSVEGVGENIQYF. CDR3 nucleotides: TGTGCCAGCAGCGTAGAGGGGGTCGGGGAAAACATTCAGTACTTC.

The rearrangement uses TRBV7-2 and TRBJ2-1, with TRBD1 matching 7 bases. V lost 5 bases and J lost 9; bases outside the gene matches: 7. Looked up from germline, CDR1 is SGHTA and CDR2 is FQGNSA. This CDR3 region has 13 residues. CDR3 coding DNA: TGTGCCAGCAGCCCAGCACAGGGGATTGAGCAGTTCTTC. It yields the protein CASSPAQGIEQFF.

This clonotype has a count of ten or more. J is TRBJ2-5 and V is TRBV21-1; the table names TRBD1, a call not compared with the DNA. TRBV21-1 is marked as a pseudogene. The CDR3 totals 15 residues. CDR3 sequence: CASSSRPGHKRTQYF. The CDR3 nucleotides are TGTGCCAGCAGCAGTCGACCGGGACATAAGAGAACCCAGTACTTC.

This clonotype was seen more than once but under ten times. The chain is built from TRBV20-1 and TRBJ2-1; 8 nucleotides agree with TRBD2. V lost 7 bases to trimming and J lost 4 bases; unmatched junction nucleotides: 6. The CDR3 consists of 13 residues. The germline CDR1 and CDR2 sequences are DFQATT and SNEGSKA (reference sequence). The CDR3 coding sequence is TGCAGTGGCAGAGCGGGAGAGTACAATGAGCAGTTCTTC. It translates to CSGRAGEYNEQFF.

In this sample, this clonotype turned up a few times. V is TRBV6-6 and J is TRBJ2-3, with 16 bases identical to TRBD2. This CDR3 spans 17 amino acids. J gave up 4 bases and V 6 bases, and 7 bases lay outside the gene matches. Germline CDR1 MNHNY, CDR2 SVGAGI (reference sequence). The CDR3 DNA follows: TGTGCCAGCAGCTCGGGACTAGCGGGGGGGCAGTCAGATACGCAGTATTTT. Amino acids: CASSSGLAGGQSDTQYF.

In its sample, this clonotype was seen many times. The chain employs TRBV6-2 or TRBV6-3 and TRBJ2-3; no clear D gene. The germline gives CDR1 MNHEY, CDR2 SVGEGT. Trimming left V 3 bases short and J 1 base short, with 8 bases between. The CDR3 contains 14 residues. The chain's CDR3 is CASSYVSRTDTQYF. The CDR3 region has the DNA TGTGCCAGCAGTTATGTGAGCCGCACAGATACGCAGTATTTT.

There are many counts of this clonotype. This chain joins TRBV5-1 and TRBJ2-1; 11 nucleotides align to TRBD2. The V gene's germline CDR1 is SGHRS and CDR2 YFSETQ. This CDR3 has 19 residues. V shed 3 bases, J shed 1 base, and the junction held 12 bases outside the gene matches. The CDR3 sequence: CASSSIPGTSGGSYNEQFF. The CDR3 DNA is TGCGCCAGCAGCTCGATCCCAGGTACTAGCGGGGGATCCTACAATGAGCAGTTCTTC. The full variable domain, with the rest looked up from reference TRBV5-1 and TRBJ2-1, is KAGVTQTPRYLIKTRGQQVTLSCSPISGHRSVSWYQQTPGQGLQFLFEYFSETQRNKGNFPGRFSGRQFSNSRSEMNVSTLELGDSALYLCASSSIPGTSGGSYNEQFFGPGTRLTVL.

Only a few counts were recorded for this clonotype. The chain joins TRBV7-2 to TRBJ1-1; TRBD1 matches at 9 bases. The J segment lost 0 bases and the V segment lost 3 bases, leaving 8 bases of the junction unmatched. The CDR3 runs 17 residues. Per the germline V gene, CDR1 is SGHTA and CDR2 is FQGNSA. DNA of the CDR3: TGTGCCAGCAGCTTGGGGACAGGGTGGGGACTGAACACTGAAGCTTTCTTT. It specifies CASSLGTGWGLNTEAFF.